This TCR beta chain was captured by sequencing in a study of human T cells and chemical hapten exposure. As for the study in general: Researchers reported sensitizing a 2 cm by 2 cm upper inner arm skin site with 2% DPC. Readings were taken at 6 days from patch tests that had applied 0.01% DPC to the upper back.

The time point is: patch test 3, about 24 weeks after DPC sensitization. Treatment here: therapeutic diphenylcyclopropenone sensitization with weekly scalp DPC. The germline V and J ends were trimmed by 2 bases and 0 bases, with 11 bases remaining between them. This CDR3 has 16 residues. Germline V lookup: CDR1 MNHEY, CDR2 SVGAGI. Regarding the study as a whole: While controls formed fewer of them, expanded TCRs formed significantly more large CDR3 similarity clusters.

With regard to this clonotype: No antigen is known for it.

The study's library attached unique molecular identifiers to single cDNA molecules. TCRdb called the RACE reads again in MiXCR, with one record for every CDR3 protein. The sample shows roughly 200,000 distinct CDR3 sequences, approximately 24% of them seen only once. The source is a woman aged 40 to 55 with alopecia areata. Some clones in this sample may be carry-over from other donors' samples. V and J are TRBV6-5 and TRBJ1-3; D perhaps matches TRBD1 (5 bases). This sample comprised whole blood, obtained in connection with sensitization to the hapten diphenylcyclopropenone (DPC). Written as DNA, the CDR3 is TGTGCCAGCAGTTACGACAGAACCACCTCTGGAAACACCATATATTTT. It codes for CASSYDRTTSGNTIYF.